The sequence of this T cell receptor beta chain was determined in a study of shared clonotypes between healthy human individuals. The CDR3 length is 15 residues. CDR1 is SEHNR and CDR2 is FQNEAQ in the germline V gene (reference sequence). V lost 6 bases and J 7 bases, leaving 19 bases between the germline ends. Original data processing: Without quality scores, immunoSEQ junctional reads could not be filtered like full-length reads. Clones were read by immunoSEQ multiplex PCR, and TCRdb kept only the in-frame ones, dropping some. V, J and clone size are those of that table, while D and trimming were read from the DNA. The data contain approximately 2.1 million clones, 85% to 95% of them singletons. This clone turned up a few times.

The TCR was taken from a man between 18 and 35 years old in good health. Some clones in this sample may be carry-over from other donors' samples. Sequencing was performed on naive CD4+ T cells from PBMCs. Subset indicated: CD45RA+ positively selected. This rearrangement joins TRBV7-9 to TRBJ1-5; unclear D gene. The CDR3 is CASSPTQSPRQPQHF. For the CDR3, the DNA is TGTGCCAGCAGTCCGACCCAAAGCCCGAGGCAGCCCCAGCATTTT.